This T cell receptor (beta chain) is from a study of STAT5B mutations in CD4+ large granular lymphocyte leukemia. Method: immunoSEQ multiplex PCR; TCRdb's copy keeps in-frame clones and lacks some. The repertoire includes fewer than 40,000 clones, 76% of them detected once, and less than 9% sits in the top ten. This CDR3 spans 15 amino acids. V gave up 6 bases and J gave up 4 bases; unmatched junction bases: 8. The germline CDR1 and CDR2 sequences are MNHNS and SASEGT. This clone was picked up a small number of times. Antigen unknown. The study's findings and limits: Approximately 25% of private leukemic clonotypes occurred rarely in other patients' non-leukemic repertoires. Patient CD4-sorted repertoires looked more clonal than healthy CD4+ repertoires, even without putative leukemic clones.

The sample consisted of CD4+ T cells from blood buffy coats. This clonotype was obtained from a human donor in good health. This chain connects TRBV6-1 to TRBJ1-5; 8 bases are shared with TRBD1. Written as DNA, the CDR3 is TGTGCCAGCAGGGGGGACAGGAGCTTGAATCAGCCCCAGCATTTT. Amino acid sequence: CASRGDRSLNQPQHF.